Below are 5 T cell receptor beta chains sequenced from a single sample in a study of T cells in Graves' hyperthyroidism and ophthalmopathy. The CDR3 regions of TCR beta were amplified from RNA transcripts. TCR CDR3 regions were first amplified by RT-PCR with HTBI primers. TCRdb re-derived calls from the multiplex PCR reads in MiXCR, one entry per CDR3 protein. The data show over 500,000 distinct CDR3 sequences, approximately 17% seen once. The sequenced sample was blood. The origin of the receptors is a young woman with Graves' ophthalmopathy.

The CDR3 nucleotides are TGTGCCAGCAGCCAAGACGGGGGACTAACGAGTGGCTACACCTTC. Residues: CASSQDGGLTSGYTF. The V call is TRBV3-1, the J call TRBJ1-2, with D tentatively TRBD1 (5 bases). The CDR3 is made up of 15 amino acids. V dropped 0 bases and J dropped 7 bases, with 15 bases sitting between them. CDR1 is LGHDT, CDR2 YNNKEL, per germline (reference sequence).

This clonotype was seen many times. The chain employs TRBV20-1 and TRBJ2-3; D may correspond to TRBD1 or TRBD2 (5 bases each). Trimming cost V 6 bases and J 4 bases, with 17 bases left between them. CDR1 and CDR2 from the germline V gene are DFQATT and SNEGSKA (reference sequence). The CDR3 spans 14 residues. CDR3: CSAEGSWDSDTQYF. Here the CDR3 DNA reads TGCAGTGCCGAGGGGTCCTGGGATTCAGATACGCAGTATTTT.

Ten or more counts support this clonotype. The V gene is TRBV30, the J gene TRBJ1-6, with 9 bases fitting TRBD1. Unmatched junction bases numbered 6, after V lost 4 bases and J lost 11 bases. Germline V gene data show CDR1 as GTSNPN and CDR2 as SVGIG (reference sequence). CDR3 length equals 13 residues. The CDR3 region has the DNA TGTGCCTGGACCACAGGGGGCGCGCCACCCCTCCACTTT. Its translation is CAWTTGGAPPLHF.

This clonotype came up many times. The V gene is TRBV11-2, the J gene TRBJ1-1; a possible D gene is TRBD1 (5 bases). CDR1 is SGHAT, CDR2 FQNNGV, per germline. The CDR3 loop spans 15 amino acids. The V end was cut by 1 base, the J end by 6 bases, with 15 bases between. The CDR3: CASSLGQGLIAEAFF. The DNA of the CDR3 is TGTGCCAGCAGCTTAGGTCAGGGTCTTATCGCTGAAGCTTTCTTT.

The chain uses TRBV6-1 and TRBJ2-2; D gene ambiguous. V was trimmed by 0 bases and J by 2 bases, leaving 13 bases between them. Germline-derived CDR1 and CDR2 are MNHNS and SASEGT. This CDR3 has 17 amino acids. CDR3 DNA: TGTGCCAGCAGTGAAGCTAGTACAGCGACTAACACCGGGGAGCTGTTTTTT. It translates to CASSEASTATNTGELFF.